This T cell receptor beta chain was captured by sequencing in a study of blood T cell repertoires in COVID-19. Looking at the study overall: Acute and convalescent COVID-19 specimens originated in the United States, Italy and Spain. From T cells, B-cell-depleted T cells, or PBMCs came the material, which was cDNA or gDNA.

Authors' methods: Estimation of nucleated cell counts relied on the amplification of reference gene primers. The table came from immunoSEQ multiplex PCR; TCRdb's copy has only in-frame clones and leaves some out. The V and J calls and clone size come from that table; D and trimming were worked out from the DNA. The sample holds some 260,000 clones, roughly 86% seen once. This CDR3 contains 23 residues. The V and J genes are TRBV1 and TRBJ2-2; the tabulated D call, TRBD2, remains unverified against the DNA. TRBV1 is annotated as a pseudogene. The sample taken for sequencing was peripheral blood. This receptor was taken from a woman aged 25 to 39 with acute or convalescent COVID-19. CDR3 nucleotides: TGCACCACCGCGGCCGGAAACGAACCAAGGACTAGCGAGAGCCGATTGGGCACCGGGGAGCTGTTTTTT. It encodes CTTAAGNEPRTSESRLGTGELFF.